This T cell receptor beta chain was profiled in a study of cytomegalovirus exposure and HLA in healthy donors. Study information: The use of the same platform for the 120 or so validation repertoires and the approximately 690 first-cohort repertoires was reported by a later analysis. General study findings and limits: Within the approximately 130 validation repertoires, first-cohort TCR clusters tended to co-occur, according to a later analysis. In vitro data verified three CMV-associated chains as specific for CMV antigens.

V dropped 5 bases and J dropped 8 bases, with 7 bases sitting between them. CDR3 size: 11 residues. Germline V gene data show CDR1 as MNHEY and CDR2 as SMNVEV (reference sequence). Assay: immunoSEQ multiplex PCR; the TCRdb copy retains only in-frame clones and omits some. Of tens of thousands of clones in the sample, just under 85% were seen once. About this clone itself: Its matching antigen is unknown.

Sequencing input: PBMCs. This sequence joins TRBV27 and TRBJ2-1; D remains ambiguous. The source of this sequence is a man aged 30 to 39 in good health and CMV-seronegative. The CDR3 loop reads CASSPGDEQFF. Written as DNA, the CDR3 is TGTGCCAGCAGTCCCGGTGATGAGCAGTTCTTC.